A single count supports the clone carrying this TCR beta chain. Its antigen is unidentified. This sample was taken from a study of beta chain features in type 1 diabetes. Study information: Patient and healthy donor groups were alike in age, gender and cell yields. Roughly 98 million sorted cells were examined across all samples. The study, taken as a whole, reports: All four CD4+ subsets from Type 1 diabetes patients carried moderately but significantly shorter TCRB CDR3s. Sequencing the cDNA could make cells with high TCR expression show up more than they should.

The CDR3 runs 15 residues. Trimming shortened V by 4 bases and J by 5 bases, and 17 bases separated the two germline ends. Germline CDR1 and CDR2: MGHDK and SYGVNS. Sequenced material consisted of expressed TCRB transcripts (all of the isolated RNA was reverse transcribed). Naive, central memory and regulatory T cell samples produced a mean of about 3.4 million reads. The method was immunoSEQ multiplex PCR; TCRdb's version includes in-frame clones alone and lacks a portion of them. The sample carries 150,000 to 200,000 clones, 63% recorded once. The chain couples TRBV25-1 to TRBJ2-5; D unresolved. This TCR derives from a man aged 30 to 39 with type 1 diabetes. The sequencing sample was made of naive CD4+ T cells from blood. DNA of the CDR3: TGTGCCAGCAGTGTGCCCCTCGGCCGGACGGAGACCCAGTACTTC. Its translation is CASSVPLGRTETQYF.